The 9 T cell receptor beta chains below come from one sample, sequenced in a study of vaccination and CD4 T cells after COVID-19. Oncomine TCR Beta short-read sequencing was applied to DNA from cultured CD4+ T cells. TCRdb ran MiXCR on the PCR reads and lists one entry per CDR3 protein. The sample includes under 20,000 distinct CDR3 sequences, about half seen only once; the top ten take approximately 16%. As to treatment: roughly 11-day PBMC culture with coronavirus spike peptide pools or control peptides (ViraFEST assay). The antigens for these receptors are not known. The material sequenced was CD4+ T cells from blood, cultured in vitro, taken before SARS-CoV-2 vaccination. The origin of the receptors is a human donor who had recovered from COVID-19.

The chain has TRBV5-4 and TRBJ1-1; weak D call: TRBD1 (6 bases). This CDR3 has 15 amino acids. Trimming took off 0 bases at V and 5 bases at J, with 14 bases between the two ends. Germline lookup yields CDR1 SGHNT and CDR2 YYREEE (reference sequence). This CDR3 is CASSLVRGTGTEAFF. CDR3 nucleotide sequence: TGTGCCAGCAGCTTGGTTAGGGGGACGGGGACTGAAGCTTTCTTT.

This clonotype was counted only a few times. The CDR3 loop reads CASSGWRGQYEQYF. CDR3 bases: TGTGCCAGCAGTGGGTGGCGAGGGCAATACGAGCAGTACTTC. The chain combines TRBV27 with TRBJ2-7; tentatively, D is TRBD2 (5 bases). Deletions cut 5 bases from V and 4 bases from J, with 15 bases between. This CDR3 has 14 residues. Germline CDR1 MNHEY, CDR2 SMNVEV (reference sequence).

The V and J genes are TRBV5-1 and TRBJ2-3; 8 bases are a match to TRBD2. V shed 4 bases and J 5 bases; nucleotides not matched to a gene: 9. Germline V gene data show CDR1 as SGHRS and CDR2 as YFSETQ. This CDR3 is built from 15 residues. The CDR3 sequence: CASSLTAGVVDTQYF. Written as DNA, the CDR3 is TGCGCCAGCAGCCTCACAGCGGGAGTGGTAGATACGCAGTATTTT.

V usage is TRBV12-3 or TRBV12-4 and J usage is TRBJ2-7, with 7 bases identical to TRBD1. This CDR3 contains 14 residues. Unmatched junction bases numbered 7, after V lost 6 bases and J lost 2 bases. CDR3 region: CASRPQGRAYEQYF. The CDR3 DNA reads as TGTGCCAGCAGACCACAGGGGCGTGCCTACGAGCAGTACTTC.

The chain carries TRBV2 and TRBJ2-1; 10 nucleotides match TRBD1. The CDR3 is 14 residues long. The junction had 6 bases not matched to a gene; V was cut back by 5 bases and J by 8 bases. The germline CDR1 and CDR2 sequences are SNHLY and FYNNEI. The CDR3 bases are TGTGCCAGCAGTCCGGACAGGGGGGAGGATGAGCAGTTCTTC. Protein sequence: CASSPDRGEDEQFF.

The chain employs TRBV11-2 and TRBJ2-7; D is unresolved. The germline CDR1 and CDR2 sequences are SGHAT and FQNNGV. The CDR3 length is 12 residues. V was cut by 1 base and J by 3 bases, with 4 bases left in between. The CDR3 reads CASSLGIYEQYF. CDR3 bases: TGTGCCAGCAGCTTAGGAATCTACGAGCAGTACTTC.

This clonotype was seen a handful of times. This chain connects TRBV6-1 to TRBJ2-1; 7 bases are a match to TRBD1. This CDR3 spans 15 amino acids. Losses at the gene ends were 6 bases for V and 0 bases for J; bases not matched to a gene: 5. Germline CDR1 MNHNS, CDR2 SASEGT. Here the CDR3 reads CASSGQADSYNEQFF. The CDR3 nucleotides are TGTGCCAGCAGCGGACAGGCCGACTCCTACAATGAGCAGTTCTTC.

This clonotype has more than one count but fewer than ten. The chain combines TRBV6-2 or TRBV6-3 with TRBJ1-2, with TRBD1 as a possible D gene (5 bases). Per germline, CDR1 MNHEY and CDR2 SVGEGT. V gave up 6 bases and J gave up 1 base, with 12 bases separating them. The CDR3 covers 14 residues. DNA for the CDR3: TGTGCCAGCAGCTGGGACCTATTTAACTATGGCTACACCTTC. It is translated as CASSWDLFNYGYTF.

This clonotype came up a few times. The chain carries TRBV20-1 and TRBJ1-1, with 7 nucleotides matching TRBD1. CDR1 is DFQATT, CDR2 SNEGSKA, per germline (reference sequence). The CDR3 sequence is 14 residues long. V shed 6 bases, J shed 7 bases, and the junction held 14 bases outside the gene matches. The chain's CDR3 is CSANYGRGQGEAFF. The CDR3 DNA reads as TGCAGTGCCAACTACGGGAGGGGGCAGGGTGAAGCTTTCTTT.